This T cell receptor (beta chain) was captured in a study of blood T cell repertoires in COVID-19 (TCRdb year 2020). In the study overall: Samples from collaborators originated in the United States, Italy and Spain and spanned both the acute and convalescent phases of COVID-19. The material from the prospective study consisted of cDNA or gDNA derived from T cells, B-cell-depleted T cells, or PBMCs. Subjects who had been exposed to COVID-19, were actively infected with it, or had recovered from it provided the deeply sampled blood TCRbeta repertoires that made up the dataset. The repertoires were released in a freely available public database meant as a resource for research on the immune response to SARS-CoV-2. The samples were drawn from two sources: the first 160 participants of the ongoing ImmuneRACE study, and over 950 subjects contributed by 6 global collaborators. Nearly every sample came with metadata listing a de-identified subject ID, COVID-19 status, age in years and sex. HLA class I and class II types, where available, came from metadata supplied by the sample provider rather than from assay-based typing.

Results and caveats for the whole study, not just this receptor: How much clinical and demographic metadata was included differed by source and by participant, and the metadata was provided uncurated.

Concerning this clone itself: There is no known antigen for this receptor. No quality values exist for individual bases; no much larger clone is one base distant.

Participants in the prospective study were aged about 18 to 95 years, lived in 20 to 30 United States geographic areas, and enrolled through a virtual design. Cohort assignment in the prospective study relied on participant-reported clinical history from a screening survey and a study questionnaire. Mobile phlebotomists in the prospective study collected whole blood, serum and a nasopharyngeal or oropharyngeal swab from every participant. Over a 2-month period, participants in the prospective study had the option of providing additional blood draws and questionnaires. Blood samples from the prospective study were shipped frozen or at room temperature prior to DNA extraction. TCRbeta CDR3 regions were amplified from genomic DNA by means of the immunoSEQ Assay, a bias-controlled multiplex PCR. Per the source publication's procedure: The number of nucleated cells in each sample was estimated by amplification of reference gene primers within the assay. To quantify the absolute abundance of each unique TCRbeta CDR3 rearrangement, sequence reads were collapsed and filtered. For each sample, productive Simpson clonality was calculated by taking the square root of Simpson's diversity index across productive rearrangements. TCRdb took this table from immuneACCESS and kept in-frame rearrangements with V and J called. Such tables lack part of the clones; where checked against another copy, unresolved V genes explain under half of the gap, and the rest is unexplained. V and J calls plus clone size are reproduced from that table; the DNA served to infer D and trimming. This sample holds 200,000 or so clones; approximately 86% were observed only once. The top ten constitute around 4% of the sample.

The germline V gene encodes CDR1 MDHEN and CDR2 SYDVKM. Here V drops 5 bases and J drops 5 bases, and the junction holds 4 bases not matched to any gene. From cysteine to phenylalanine, the CDR3 is 14 amino acids long. The sequence is cut down to CDR3 DNA, 42 bases in frame from base 1. The sequence links TRBV28 to TRBJ2-1, with 9 bases matching TRBD1. The specimen was PBMCs or T cells enriched from blood (not recorded which). The clonotype originates from a woman aged 40 to 49 with acute COVID-19. The nucleotides are TGTGCCAGCAGTCCCGGGACAGGGAACAATGAGCAGTTCTTC. Translated, this is CASSPGTGNNEQFF. Reference TRBV28 and TRBJ2-1 genes cover what lies past the CDR3, so the full variable domain is DVKVTQSSRYLVKRTGEKVFLECVQDMDHENMFWYRQDPGLGLRLIYFSYDVKMKEKGDIPEGYSVSREKKERFSLILESASTNQTSMYLCASSPGTGNNEQFFGPGTRLTVL.